These 17 T cell receptor beta chains were sequenced from one sample in a study of blood T cell repertoires in COVID-19. Clones were read by immunoSEQ multiplex PCR, and TCRdb kept only the in-frame ones, dropping some. The sample lists about 480,000 clones, 89% occurring once. What was sequenced was peripheral blood. These receptors all come from a man younger than 35 with COVID-19, enrolled during active disease.

The chain combines TRBV18 with TRBJ1-1, with TRBD1 matching over 7 bases. Trimming took 0 bases from V and 1 from J; bases not matched to a gene: 2. The germline V gene encodes CDR1 KGHSH and CDR2 LQKENI. CDR3 length: 15 residues. CDR3 coding DNA: TGTGCCAGCTCACCACCGGGACAGACGAACACTGAAGCTTTCTTT. This codes for CASSPPGQTNTEAFF. The full variable domain, in which reference TRBV18 and TRBJ1-1 provide the parts outside the CDR3, is NAGVMQNPRHLVRRRGQEARLRCSPMKGHSHVYWYRQLPEEGLKFMVYLQKENIIDESGMPKERFSAEFPKEGPSILRIQQVVRGDSAAYFCASSPPGQTNTEAFFGQGTRLTVV.

V is TRBV7-2 and J is TRBJ1-4; D perhaps matches TRBD1 (5 bases). Germline assignment: CDR1 SGHTA and CDR2 FQGNSA. Trimming took off 5 bases at V and 8 bases at J, with 9 bases between the two ends. This CDR3 spans 12 amino acids. The CDR3 protein is CASSRPGEKLFF. CDR3 DNA: TGTGCCAGCAGCCGCCCAGGGGAAAAACTGTTTTTT.

With regard to this clone: The same CDR3 is also encoded by other DNA sequences in this sample. V gene TRBV5-4 combines with J gene TRBJ2-3; the D gene is possibly TRBD1 (6 bases). V lost 1 base and J 3 bases, leaving 6 bases between the germline ends. The CDR3 is 13 amino acids. Germline V gene data show CDR1 as SGHNT and CDR2 as YYREEE (reference sequence). This CDR3 is CASSLQGTDTQYF. Here the CDR3 DNA reads TGTGCCAGCAGCTTGCAGGGGACAGATACGCAGTATTTT.

This clone was counted a single time. This chain uses TRBV7-9 with TRBJ2-1; no clear D. CDR1 is SEHNR, CDR2 FQNEAQ, per germline (reference sequence). Trimming took 0 bases from V and 4 from J, leaving 7 bases between them. The CDR3 has 14 residues. The CDR3 nucleotides read TGTGCCAGCAGCTTAGCGAACAGATACAATGAGCAGTTCTTC. Translating it yields CASSLANRYNEQFF.

The chain joins TRBV10-1 to TRBJ2-1, with 10 bases lining up with TRBD2. The CDR3 is made up of 14 amino acids. CDR1 is WNHNN and CDR2 is SYGVQD in the germline V gene (reference sequence). V shed 6 bases, J shed 5 bases, and the junction held 4 bases outside the gene matches. Written as DNA, the CDR3 is TGCGCCAGCAGCGGGACTAGCGAGGACAATGAGCAGTTCTTC. Amino acid sequence: CASSGTSEDNEQFF.

The genes are TRBV15 and TRBJ2-7, with D tentatively TRBD1 (6 bases). This CDR3 spans 16 amino acids. V lost 0 bases to trimming and J lost 4 bases, with 16 bases between them. CDR1 and CDR2 (germline): LNHNV, YYDKDF (reference sequence). The CDR3 loop reads CATSRDPSSGAYEQYF. In nucleotides, the CDR3 is TGTGCCACCAGCAGAGACCCTTCCTCAGGGGCGTACGAGCAGTACTTC.

The chain uses TRBV19 and TRBJ2-1, with D perhaps matching TRBD2 (5 bases). The CDR3 covers 12 residues. CDR1 and CDR2 from the germline V gene are LNHDA and SQIVND (reference sequence). Trimming cost V 3 bases and J 10 bases, with 10 bases left between them. CDR3 residues: CASSMAGGEQFF. The CDR3 nucleotides are TGTGCCAGTAGTATGGCAGGCGGGGAGCAGTTCTTC.

In the case of this clone: The same CDR3 also results from other DNA sequences found in this sample. This sequence joins TRBV7-9 and TRBJ1-3; a weak D match, TRBD1 (6 bases). CDR3 length: 14 residues. The V gene's germline CDR1 is SEHNR and CDR2 FQNEAQ (reference sequence). The V end lost 4 bases, the J end lost 4 bases, and 11 bases lay between the germline ends. For the CDR3, the DNA is TGTGCCAGCAGCTCCAGGGGTACGGGAAACACCATATATTTT. Its translation: CASSSRGTGNTIYF.

CDR3 residues: CASRQGVNTEAFF. CDR3 DNA: TGTGCCAGCAGACAGGGTGTGAACACTGAAGCTTTCTTT. The chain combines TRBV6-4 with TRBJ1-1; TRBD1 is a possible D gene (6 bases). Per germline, CDR1 MRHNA and CDR2 SNTAGT. V dropped 6 bases and J dropped 0 bases, with 8 bases sitting between them. CDR3 length: 13 residues.

V usage is TRBV3-1 (or the pseudogene TRBV3-2) and J usage is TRBJ2-3; D is possibly TRBD2 (6 bases). Trimming removed 8 bases at V and 6 bases at J, with 18 bases between. The CDR3 totals 14 residues. Germline CDR1 and CDR2: LGHDT and YNNKEL (reference sequence). CDR3 nucleotide sequence: TGTGCCAGCCACCAGCGGGTTTGGGGGGATACGCAGTATTTT. It is translated as CASHQRVWGDTQYF.

Worth noting for this clone: The same CDR3 can be traced to other DNA sequences in this sample. This chain uses TRBV2 with TRBJ1-1, with a possible D match to TRBD1 (5 bases). The CDR3 length is 13 residues. The ends were cut back, 2 bases at V and 5 bases at J, with 9 bases in the middle. Germline-derived CDR1 and CDR2 are SNHLY and FYNNEI. The CDR3 DNA reads as TGTGCCAGCAGTGAACAGGGTGGGACTGAAGCTTTCTTT. Protein product: CASSEQGGTEAFF.

The V call is TRBV7-9, the J call TRBJ1-2; TRBD1 might be the D (5 bases). The germline gives CDR1 SEHNR, CDR2 FQNEAQ (reference sequence). CDR3 length: 17 amino acids. Trimming pared 2 bases from V and 6 bases from J, leaving 22 bases between. CDR3 loop: CASSLIVAGWQGHGYTF. The CDR3, as DNA: TGTGCCAGCAGCTTAATTGTTGCGGGGTGGCAGGGTCATGGCTACACCTTC.

The chain combines TRBV6-5 with TRBJ2-7; the D gene is possibly TRBD2 (6 bases). V dropped 0 bases and J dropped 5 bases, with 14 bases sitting between them. The CDR3 extends over 15 amino acids. CDR1 is MNHEY and CDR2 is SVGAGI in the germline V gene. The CDR3 here is CASSYSTGTPNEQYF. The CDR3 DNA reads as TGTGCCAGCAGTTACTCAACCGGGACTCCAAACGAGCAGTACTTC.

The V and J genes are TRBV19 and TRBJ2-2; 12 bases are shared with TRBD2. The CDR3 runs to 14 residues. Germline lookup yields CDR1 LNHDA and CDR2 SQIVND (reference sequence). V dropped 8 bases and J dropped 6; count of bases not matched to a gene: 4. Written as DNA, the CDR3 is TGTGCCAGTCGACTAGCGGGAGAATCCGGGGAGCTGTTTTTT. Translation: CASRLAGESGELFF.

The chain recombines TRBV6-5 with TRBJ1-5, with 8 bases that match TRBD1. The junction had 8 bases not matched to a gene; V was cut back by 6 bases and J by 4 bases. Germline loops: CDR1 MNHEY, CDR2 SVGAGI. The CDR3 is made up of 15 amino acids. This CDR3 reads CASRRYRGENQPQHF. The CDR3 nucleotides read TGTGCCAGCAGGAGATACAGGGGGGAAAATCAGCCCCAGCATTTT.

V is TRBV29-1 and J is TRBJ2-1, with TRBD2 matching over 10 bases. Germline assignment: CDR1 SQVTM and CDR2 ANQGSEA. CDR3 length: 13 amino acids. J lost 5 bases, V lost 7 bases, and 5 bases had no gene match. CDR3 bases: TGCAGCGCGGGGACTAGCGCAAACAATGAGCAGTTCTTC. Its translation: CSAGTSANNEQFF.

The chain employs TRBV11-2 and TRBJ1-6, with D tentatively TRBD1 (5 bases). Germline CDR1 is SGHAT and CDR2 is FQNNGV. There are 14 residues in the CDR3. The V and J ends lost 7 bases and 5 bases respectively, with 12 bases between them. CDR3 nucleotides: TGTGCCAGCACCACGACAGATAATAATTCACCCCTCCACTTT. This gives the protein CASTTTDNNSPLHF.